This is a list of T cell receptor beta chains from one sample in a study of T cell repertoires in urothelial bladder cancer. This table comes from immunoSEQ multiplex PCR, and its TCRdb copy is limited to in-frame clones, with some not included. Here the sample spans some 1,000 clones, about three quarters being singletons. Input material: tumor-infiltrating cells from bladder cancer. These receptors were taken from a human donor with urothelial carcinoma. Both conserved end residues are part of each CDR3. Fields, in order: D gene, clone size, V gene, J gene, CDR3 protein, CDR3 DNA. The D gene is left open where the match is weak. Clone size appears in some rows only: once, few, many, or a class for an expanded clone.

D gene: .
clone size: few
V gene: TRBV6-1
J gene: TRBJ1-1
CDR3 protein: CASSGRESTEAFF
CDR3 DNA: TGTGCCAGCAGTGGTAGGGAGAGCACTGAAGCTTTCTTT

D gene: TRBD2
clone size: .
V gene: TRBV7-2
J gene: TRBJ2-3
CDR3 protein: CASSKLAGGPDTQYF
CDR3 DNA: TGTGCCAGCAGTAAACTAGCGGGGGGGCCGGATACGCAGTATTTT

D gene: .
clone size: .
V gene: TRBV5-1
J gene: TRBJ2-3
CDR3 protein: CASSFGRAVDTQYF
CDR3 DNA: TGCGCCAGCAGCTTCGGTAGGGCTGTAGATACGCAGTATTTT

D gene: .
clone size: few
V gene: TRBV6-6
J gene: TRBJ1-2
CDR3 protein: CASSPGTGNYGYTF
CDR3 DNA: TGTGCCAGCAGTCCCGGAACAGGGAACTATGGCTACACCTTC

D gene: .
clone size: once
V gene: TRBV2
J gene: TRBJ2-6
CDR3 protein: CASSRDLVSGANVLTF
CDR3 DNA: TGTGCCAGCAGCAGAGATCTCGTCTCTGGGGCCAACGTCCTGACTTTC

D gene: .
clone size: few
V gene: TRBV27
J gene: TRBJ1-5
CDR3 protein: CASSLSGVNQPQHF
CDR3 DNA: TGTGCCAGCAGTTTATCGGGGGTCAATCAGCCCCAGCATTTT

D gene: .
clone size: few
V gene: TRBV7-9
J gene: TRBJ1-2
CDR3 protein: CASSQGVGYGYTF
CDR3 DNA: TGTGCCAGCAGCCAAGGGGTTGGCTATGGCTACACCTTC

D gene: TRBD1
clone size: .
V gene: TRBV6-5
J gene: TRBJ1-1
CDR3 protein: CASSPQGGNTEAFF
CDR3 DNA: TGTGCCAGCAGCCCCCAGGGGGGAAACACTGAAGCTTTCTTT

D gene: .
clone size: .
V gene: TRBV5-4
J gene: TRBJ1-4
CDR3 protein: CASSRDLLGGTNEKLFF
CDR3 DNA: TGTGCCAGCAGCCGGGACCTATTAGGCGGAACTAATGAAAAACTGTTTTTT

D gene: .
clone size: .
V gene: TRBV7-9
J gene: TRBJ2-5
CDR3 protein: CASSYSGKTQYF
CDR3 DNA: TGTGCCAGCAGCTATAGCGGAAAGACCCAGTACTTC

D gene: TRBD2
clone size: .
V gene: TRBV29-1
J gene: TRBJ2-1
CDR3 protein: CSTGTSGRSYNEQFF
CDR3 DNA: TGCAGCACTGGGACTAGCGGGAGATCTTACAATGAGCAGTTCTTC

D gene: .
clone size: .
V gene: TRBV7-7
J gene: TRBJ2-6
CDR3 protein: CASSERGVPQSRANVLTF
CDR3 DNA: TGTGCCAGCAGCGAGCGTGGAGTGCCACAAAGTCGGGCCAACGTCCTGACTTTC

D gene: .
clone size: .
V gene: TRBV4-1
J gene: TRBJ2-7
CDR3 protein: CASSQRVGEQYF
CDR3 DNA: TGCGCCAGCAGCCAAAGGGTGGGGGAGCAGTACTTC

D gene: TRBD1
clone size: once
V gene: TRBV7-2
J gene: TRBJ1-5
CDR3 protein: CASSSMGQGAGPQHF
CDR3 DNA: TGTGCCAGCAGCTCCATGGGACAGGGGGCAGGGCCCCAGCATTTT

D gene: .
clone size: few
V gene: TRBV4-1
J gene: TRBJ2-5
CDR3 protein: CASSQEPEEETQYF
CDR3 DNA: TGCGCCAGCAGCCAGGAGCCAGAGGAAGAGACCCAGTACTTC

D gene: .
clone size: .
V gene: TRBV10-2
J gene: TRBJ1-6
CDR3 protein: CASSLEQNSPLHF
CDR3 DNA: TGCGCCAGCAGTCTAGAGCAAAATTCACCCCTCCACTTT

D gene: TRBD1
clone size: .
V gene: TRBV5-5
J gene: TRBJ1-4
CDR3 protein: CASSLVWTGGLEKLFF
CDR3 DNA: TGTGCCAGCAGCTTGGTTTGGACAGGGGGCCTTGAAAAACTGTTTTTT

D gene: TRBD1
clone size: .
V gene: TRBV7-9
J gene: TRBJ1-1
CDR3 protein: CASSPGGEMGMNTEAFF
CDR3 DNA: TGTGCCAGCAGCCCAGGGGGCGAGATGGGGATGAACACTGAAGCTTTCTTT

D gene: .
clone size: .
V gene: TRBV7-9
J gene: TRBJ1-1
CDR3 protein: CASSPVQRNTEAFF
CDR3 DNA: TGTGCCAGCAGCCCCGTCCAGAGGAACACTGAAGCTTTCTTT

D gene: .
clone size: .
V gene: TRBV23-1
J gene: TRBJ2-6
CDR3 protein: CASSLHITQQSRANVLTF
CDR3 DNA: TGCGCCAGCAGTTTACATATTACGCAACAAAGTCGGGCCAACGTCCTGACTTTC

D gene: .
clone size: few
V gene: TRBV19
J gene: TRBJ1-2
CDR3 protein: CASSIDPGDYGYTF
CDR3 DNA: TGTGCCAGTAGTATAGACCCCGGGGACTATGGCTACACCTTC

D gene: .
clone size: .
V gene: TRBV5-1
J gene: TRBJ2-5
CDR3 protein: CASSWGTNQETQYF
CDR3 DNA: TGCGCCAGCAGCTGGGGGACAAACCAAGAGACCCAGTACTTC

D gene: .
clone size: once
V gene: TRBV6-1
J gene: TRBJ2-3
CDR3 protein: CASSEARAGDTQYF
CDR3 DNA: TGTGCCAGCAGTGAAGCAAGGGCTGGAGATACGCAGTATTTT

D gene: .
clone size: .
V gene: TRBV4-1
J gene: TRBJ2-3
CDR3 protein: CASSFGSPEDTDTQYF
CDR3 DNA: TGCGCCAGCAGCTTCGGGAGCCCCGAGGACACAGATACGCAGTATTTT

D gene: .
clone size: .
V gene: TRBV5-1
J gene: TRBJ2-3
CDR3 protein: CASSSSRGARVDTQYF
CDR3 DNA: TGCGCCAGCAGCTCCTCAAGGGGGGCTAGAGTAGATACGCAGTATTTT

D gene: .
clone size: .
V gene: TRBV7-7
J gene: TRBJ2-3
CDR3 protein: CASSLALGPTDTQYF
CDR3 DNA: TGTGCCAGCAGCTTAGCACTAGGACCCACAGATACGCAGTATTTT

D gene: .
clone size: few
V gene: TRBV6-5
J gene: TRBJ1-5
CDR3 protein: CASSIDRTNNQPQHF
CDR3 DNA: TGTGCCAGCAGTATAGACAGGACAAACAATCAGCCCCAGCATTTT

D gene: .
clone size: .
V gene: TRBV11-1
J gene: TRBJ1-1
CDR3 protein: CASSPPRGLQNTEAFF
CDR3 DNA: TGTGCCAGCAGCCCCCCGAGAGGTCTTCAGAACACTGAAGCTTTCTTT

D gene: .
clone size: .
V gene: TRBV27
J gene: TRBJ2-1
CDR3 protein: CASSLRTISSYNEQFF
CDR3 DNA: TGTGCCAGCAGCCTCAGGACCATCTCCTCCTACAATGAGCAGTTCTTC

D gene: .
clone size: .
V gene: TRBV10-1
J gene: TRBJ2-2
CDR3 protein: CASSHRDGANTGELFF
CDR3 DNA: TGCGCCAGCAGTCATAGGGACGGTGCGAACACCGGGGAGCTGTTTTTT

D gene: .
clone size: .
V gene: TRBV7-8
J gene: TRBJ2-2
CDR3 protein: CASSLVADGELFF
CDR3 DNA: TGTGCCAGCAGCTTAGTAGCGGACGGGGAGCTGTTTTTT

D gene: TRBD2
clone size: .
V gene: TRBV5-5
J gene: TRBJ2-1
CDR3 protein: CASSLVPGTTYNEQFF
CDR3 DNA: TGTGCCAGCAGCTTGGTACCCGGGACTACTTACAATGAGCAGTTCTTC

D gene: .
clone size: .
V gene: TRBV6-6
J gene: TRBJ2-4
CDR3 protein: CASRIDQAKNIQYF
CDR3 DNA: TGTGCCAGCAGGATTGACCAAGCCAAAAACATTCAGTACTTC

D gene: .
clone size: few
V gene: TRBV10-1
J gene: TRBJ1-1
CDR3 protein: CASSESTVALFF
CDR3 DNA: TGCGCCAGCAGTGAGTCGACGGTCGCTCTGTTCTTT

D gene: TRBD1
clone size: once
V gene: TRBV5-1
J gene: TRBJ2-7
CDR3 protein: CASSYGTGDEQYF
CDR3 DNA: TGCGCCAGCAGCTACGGGACAGGGGACGAGCAGTACTTC

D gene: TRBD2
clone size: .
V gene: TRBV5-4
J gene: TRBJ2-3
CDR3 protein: CASSPQLARTDTQYF
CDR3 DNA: TGTGCCAGCAGCCCGCAACTAGCGAGGACAGATACGCAGTATTTT

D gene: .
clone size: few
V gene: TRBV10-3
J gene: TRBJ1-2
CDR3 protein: CAISERQVYGYTF
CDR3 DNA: TGTGCCATCAGTGAAAGGCAGGTCTATGGCTACACCTTC

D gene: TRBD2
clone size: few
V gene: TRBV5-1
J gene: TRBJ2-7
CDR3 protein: CASSPSGAPWEQYF
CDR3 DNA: TGCGCCAGCAGCCCTAGCGGGGCCCCTTGGGAGCAGTACTTC

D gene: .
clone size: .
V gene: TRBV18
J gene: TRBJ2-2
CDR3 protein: CASSPLRDRGNTGELFF
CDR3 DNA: TGTGCCAGCTCACCGTTGCGGGACAGAGGGAACACCGGGGAGCTGTTTTTT

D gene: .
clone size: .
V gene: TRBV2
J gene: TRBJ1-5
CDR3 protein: CASNRQPNQPQHF
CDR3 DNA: TGTGCCAGCAACAGACAGCCGAATCAGCCCCAGCATTTT

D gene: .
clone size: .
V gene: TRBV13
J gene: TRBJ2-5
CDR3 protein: CASSLAGFQETQYF
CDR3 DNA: TGTGCCAGCAGCTTAGCGGGTTTCCAAGAGACCCAGTACTTC

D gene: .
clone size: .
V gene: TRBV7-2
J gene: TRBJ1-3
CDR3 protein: CASSLEGYGNTIYF
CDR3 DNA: TGTGCCAGCAGCTTAGAGGGGTATGGAAACACCATATATTTT

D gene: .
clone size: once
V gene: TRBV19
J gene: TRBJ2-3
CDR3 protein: CASSIGQGFGTDTQYF
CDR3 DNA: TGTGCCAGTAGTATTGGGCAGGGCTTTGGCACAGATACGCAGTATTTT

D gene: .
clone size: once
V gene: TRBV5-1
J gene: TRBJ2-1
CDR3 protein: CASSSGGPDAGEQFF
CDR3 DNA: TGCGCCAGCAGCTCAGGCGGGCCTGATGCGGGTGAGCAGTTCTTC

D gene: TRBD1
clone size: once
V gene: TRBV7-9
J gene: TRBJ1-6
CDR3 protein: CASSSGTGDPPLHF
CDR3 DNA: TGTGCCAGCAGCTCTGGGACAGGGGATCCACCCCTCCACTTT

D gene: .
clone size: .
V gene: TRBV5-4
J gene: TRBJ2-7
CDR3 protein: CASSLGRDASYEQYF
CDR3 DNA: TGTGCCAGCAGCTTGGGCAGGGACGCTTCCTACGAGCAGTACTTC

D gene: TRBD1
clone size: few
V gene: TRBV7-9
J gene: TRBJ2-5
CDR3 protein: CASSSGQGERETQYF
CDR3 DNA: TGTGCCAGCAGCTCGGGACAGGGGGAGAGAGAGACCCAGTACTTC

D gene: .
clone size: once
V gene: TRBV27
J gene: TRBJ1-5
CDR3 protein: CASSLWGTGNQPQHF
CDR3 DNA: TGTGCCAGCAGTTTATGGGGGACGGGCAATCAGCCCCAGCATTTT

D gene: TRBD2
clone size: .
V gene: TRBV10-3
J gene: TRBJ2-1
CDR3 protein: CAISPRTSGSDEQFF
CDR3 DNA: TGTGCCATCAGTCCCCGGACTAGCGGGAGTGATGAGCAGTTCTTC

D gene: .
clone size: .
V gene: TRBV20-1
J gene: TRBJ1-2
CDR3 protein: CSVKENYGYTF
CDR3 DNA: TGCAGTGTTAAGGAAAACTATGGCTACACCTTC

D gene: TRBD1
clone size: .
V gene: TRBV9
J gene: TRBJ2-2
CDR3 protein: CASSVDRGYRGAVF
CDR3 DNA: TGTGCCAGCAGCGTGGACAGGGGATACCGGGGAGCTGTTTTT

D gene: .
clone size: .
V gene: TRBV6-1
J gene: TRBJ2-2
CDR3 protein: CASSEGGANTGELFF
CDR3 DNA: TGTGCCAGCAGTGAGGGGGGCGCGAACACCGGGGAGCTGTTTTTT

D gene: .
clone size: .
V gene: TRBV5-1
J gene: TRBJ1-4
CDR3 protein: CASSLDRGGGLLFF
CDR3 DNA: TGCGCCAGCAGCTTGGATAGGGGAGGGGGTCTACTGTTTTTT

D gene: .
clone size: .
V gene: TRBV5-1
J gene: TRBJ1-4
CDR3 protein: CASSSLMGGNEKLFF
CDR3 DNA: TGCGCCAGCAGCTCCCTGATGGGGGGTAACGAAAAACTGTTTTTT

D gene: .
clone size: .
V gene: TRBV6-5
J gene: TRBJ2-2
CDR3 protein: CATTGVRGTGELFF
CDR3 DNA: TGTGCCACCACTGGGGTCCGGGGCACCGGGGAGCTGTTTTTT

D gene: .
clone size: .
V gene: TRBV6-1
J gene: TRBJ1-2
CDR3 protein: CASSEWGRPMAAF
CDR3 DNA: TGTGCCAGCAGTGAATGGGGCAGGCCTATGGCGGCCTTC

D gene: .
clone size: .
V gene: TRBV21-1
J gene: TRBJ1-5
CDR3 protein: CASSKAPTGGQPQHF
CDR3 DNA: TGTGCCAGCAGCAAAGCTCCTACAGGGGGGCAGCCCCAGCATTTT

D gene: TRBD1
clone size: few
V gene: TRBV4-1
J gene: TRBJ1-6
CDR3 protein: CASSQDTRGYNSPLHF
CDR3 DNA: TGCGCCAGCAGCCAAGACACCAGGGGGTATAATTCACCCCTCCACTTT

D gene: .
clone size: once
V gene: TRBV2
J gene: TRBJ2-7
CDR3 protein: CASSAGGGEQYF
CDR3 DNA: TGTGCCAGCAGTGCAGGGGGAGGCGAGCAGTACTTC

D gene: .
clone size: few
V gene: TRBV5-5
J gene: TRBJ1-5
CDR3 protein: CASSLAYGTSNQPQHF
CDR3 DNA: TGTGCCAGCAGCTTGGCCTACGGGACTAGCAATCAGCCCCAGCATTTT